This note documents a single T cell receptor beta chain sequence. The antigen is unknown. TCRdb reprocessed the 5' RACE reads and keeps a single row for each CDR3 protein, giving no DNA. The sample table includes some 160,000 distinct CDR3 sequences. The blood volume drawn from each donor was roughly 2.7 ml. These data are taken from a study of monozygotic twins with inflammatory bowel disease. Points from the study as a whole: Researchers report that IBD patients shared fewer clonotypes with others than healthy twins, especially amid disease activity.

Germline V gives CDR1 WSHSY, CDR2 SAAADI. CDR3 size: 14 residues. This chain links TRBV10-2 with TRBJ2-3. The specimen sequenced was blood. This TCR derives from a human donor with ulcerative colitis or Crohn's disease, or a healthy co-twin of an affected twin (not recorded which). Here the CDR3 reads CASRGTTSTDTQYF.